This TCR beta chain was sequenced during a study of blood T cell repertoires in COVID-19. Overall study context: COVID-19 samples, acute and convalescent, were from the United States, Italy and Spain. From T cells, B-cell-depleted T cells, or PBMCs came the material, which was cDNA or gDNA.

The CDR3 runs to 13 residues. Germline trimming cut 7 bases from V and 5 bases from J; bases unmatched to any gene: 2. Germline V gene sequence: CDR1 KGHDR, CDR2 SFDVKD. Original data processing: Scientists estimated how many nucleated cells there were by amplifying reference gene primers. Sequenced by immunoSEQ multiplex PCR; TCRdb stores in-frame clones only, minus some. Clone size and V and J calls were adopted from that table, with D and trimming inferred from the DNA. This sample has about 330,000 clones, with around four fifths found just once. The sample consisted of peripheral blood. The chain carries TRBV24-1 and TRBJ2-5; 11 nucleotides match TRBD1. The clonotype was recovered from a woman aged 45 to 65 with acute or convalescent COVID-19. The CDR3 spells CATRDRGLETQYF. CDR3 DNA: TGTGCCACCAGGGACAGGGGGCTTGAGACCCAGTACTTC.